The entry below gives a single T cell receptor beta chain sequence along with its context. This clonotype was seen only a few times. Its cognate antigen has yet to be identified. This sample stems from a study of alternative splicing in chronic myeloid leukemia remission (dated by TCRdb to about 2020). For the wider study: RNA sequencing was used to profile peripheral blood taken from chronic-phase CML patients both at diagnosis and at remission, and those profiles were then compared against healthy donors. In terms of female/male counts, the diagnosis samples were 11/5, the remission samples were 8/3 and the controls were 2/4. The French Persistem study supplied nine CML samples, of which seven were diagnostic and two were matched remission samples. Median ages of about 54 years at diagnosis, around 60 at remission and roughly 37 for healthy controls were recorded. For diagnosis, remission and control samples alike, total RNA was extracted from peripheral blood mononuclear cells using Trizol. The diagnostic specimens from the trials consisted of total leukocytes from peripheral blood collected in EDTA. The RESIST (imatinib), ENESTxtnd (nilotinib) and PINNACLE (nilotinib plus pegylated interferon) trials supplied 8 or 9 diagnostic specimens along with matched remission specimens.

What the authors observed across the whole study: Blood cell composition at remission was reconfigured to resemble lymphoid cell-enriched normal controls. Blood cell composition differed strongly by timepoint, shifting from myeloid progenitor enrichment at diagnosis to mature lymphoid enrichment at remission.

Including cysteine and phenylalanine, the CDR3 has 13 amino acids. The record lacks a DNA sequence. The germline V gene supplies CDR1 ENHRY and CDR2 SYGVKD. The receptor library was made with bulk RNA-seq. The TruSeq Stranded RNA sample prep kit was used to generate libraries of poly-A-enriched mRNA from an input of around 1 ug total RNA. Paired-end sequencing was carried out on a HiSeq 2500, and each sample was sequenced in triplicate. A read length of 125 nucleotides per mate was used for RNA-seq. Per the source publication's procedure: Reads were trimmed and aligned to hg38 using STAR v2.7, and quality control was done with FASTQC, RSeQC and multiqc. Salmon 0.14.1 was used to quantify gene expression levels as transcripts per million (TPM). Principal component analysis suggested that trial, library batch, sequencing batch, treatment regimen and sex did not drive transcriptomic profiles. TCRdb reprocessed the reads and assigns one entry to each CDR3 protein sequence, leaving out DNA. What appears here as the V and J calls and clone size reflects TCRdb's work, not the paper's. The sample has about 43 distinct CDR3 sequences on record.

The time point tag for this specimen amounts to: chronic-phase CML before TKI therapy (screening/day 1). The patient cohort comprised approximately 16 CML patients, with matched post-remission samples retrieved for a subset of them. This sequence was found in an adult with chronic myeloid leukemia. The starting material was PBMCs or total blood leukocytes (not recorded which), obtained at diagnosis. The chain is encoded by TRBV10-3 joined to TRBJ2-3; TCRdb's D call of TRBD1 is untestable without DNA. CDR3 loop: CAIRDRSTDTQYF.